These T cell receptor beta chains were read from a single sample in a study of CD8 T cells in ankylosing spondylitis. TCRdb reprocessed the 5' RACE reads with MiXCR, giving one entry per CDR3 protein. Of just under 350,000 distinct CDR3 sequences listed, under 15% are singletons. Source material: blood, either unsorted or a sorted T cell fraction (not recorded which). These receptors were obtained from a male donor with ankylosing spondylitis or in good health (not recorded which). The CDR3 runs from the conserved cysteine through the conserved F or W. Each record gives: V gene, D gene, J gene, clone size, CDR3 DNA, CDR3 protein. The D gene is left open where the match is weak. Only part of the rows carry a size: once, few, many, or a class if the clone is expanded.

TRBV29-1	NA	TRBJ2-5	NA	TGCAGCGCGGGCCAAGCGGAGACCCAGTACTTC	CSAGQAETQYF
TRBV20-1	NA	TRBJ1-4	few	TGCAGTGCTCCCAACACCCCACATGAAAAACTGTTTTTT	CSAPNTPHEKLFF
TRBV3-1	NA	TRBJ2-5	NA	TGTGCCAGCAGCCAAGGGGACTCCAACTCAGAGACCCAGTACTTC	CASSQGDSNSETQYF
TRBV5-1	NA	TRBJ2-7	few	TGCGCCAGCAGCTTGGGGGTCAACTCCTACGAGCAGTACTTC	CASSLGVNSYEQYF
TRBV12-3/TRBV12-4	TRBD1	TRBJ1-5	NA	TGTGCCAGCAGCTTTGACAGGGGAGGCAATCAGCCCCAGCATTTT	CASSFDRGGNQPQHF
TRBV20-1	NA	TRBJ2-7	few	TGCAGTGCTAGAGCACTAGCCAGCGCCCCCCACGAGCAGTACTTC	CSARALASAPHEQYF
TRBV7-7	TRBD2	TRBJ2-1	NA	TGTGCCAGCAGCTGGGGACTAGCAAAGGGCGAGCAGTTCTTC	CASSWGLAKGEQFF
TRBV6-1	NA	TRBJ2-5	NA	TGTGCCAGCAGTATCCAGGGGGGTGGGGAGACCCAGTACTTC	CASSIQGGGETQYF
TRBV6-1	TRBD2	TRBJ2-2	NA	TGTGCCAGCACTGTAGCGGGGGGGCCCACCGGGGAGCTGTTTTTT	CASTVAGGPTGELFF
TRBV6-2/TRBV6-3	NA	TRBJ2-2	few	TGTGCCAGCAGAAGGCGACAGAACACCGGGGAGCTGTTTTTT	CASRRRQNTGELFF
TRBV7-2	NA	TRBJ1-5	many	TGTGCCAGCAGCGCAAGGGCTGCCCAGCCCCAGCATTTT	CASSARAAQPQHF
TRBV5-1	TRBD2	TRBJ2-1	few	TGCGCCAGCAGCGCCGGTAACAGCGGGAGTTTCTGGATCTTC	CASSAGNSGSFWIF
TRBV18	NA	TRBJ2-5	few	TGTGCCAGCTCACCCGCAGAGAGAAAGACCCAGTACTTC	CASSPAERKTQYF
TRBV2	NA	TRBJ2-1	NA	TGTGCCAGCAGTGAGATTCTCTCGGCTCAAGAGCAGTTCTTC	CASSEILSAQEQFF
TRBV6-5	NA	TRBJ2-3	NA	TGTGCCAGCAGTTACTCCCTCCAGGGGGGGACAGATACGCAGTATTTT	CASSYSLQGGTDTQYF
TRBV29-1	TRBD1	TRBJ2-1	few	TGCAGCGTTGAGGGACAGGGGCACAATGAGCAGTTCTTC	CSVEGQGHNEQFF
TRBV5-1	NA	TRBJ1-2	NA	TGCGCCAGCAGCTTGGATCGGCGTGAGAACACCTTC	CASSLDRRENTF
TRBV15	TRBD2	TRBJ2-1	few	TGTGCCACCAGCAGAGATAGGAGGGAGGGCCTCCATGAGCAGTTCTTC	CATSRDRREGLHEQFF
TRBV20-1	NA	TRBJ2-2	NA	TGCAGTGCTAGAGATCCCCTAGCTGTGAACACCGGGGAGCTGTTTTTT	CSARDPLAVNTGELFF
TRBV10-3	TRBD1	TRBJ1-2	NA	TGTGCCATCAGTCCGGGACAGGACAATGGCTACACCTTC	CAISPGQDNGYTF
TRBV9	NA	TRBJ1-6	few	TGTGCCAGCAGCGTGGACTCCGATAATTCACCCCTCCACTTT	CASSVDSDNSPLHF
TRBV4-1	TRBD2	TRBJ2-1	NA	TGCGCCAGCAGCCAGGGCCTAGCGGGACGCTACAATGAGCAGTTCTTC	CASSQGLAGRYNEQFF
TRBV28	NA	TRBJ2-2	few	TGTGCCAGCAGACCCAACGCGAACACCGGGGAGCTGTTTTTT	CASRPNANTGELFF
TRBV20-1	NA	TRBJ1-1	NA	TGCAGTGCTAGGACAGTCATGAACACTGAAGCTTTCTTT	CSARTVMNTEAFF
TRBV5-1	NA	TRBJ1-2	few	TGCGCCAGCAGCTTGGCCGGGCAGGTGAAAAGCTTAAACTATGGCTACACCTTC	CASSLAGQVKSLNYGYTF
TRBV15	TRBD1	TRBJ1-2	few	TGTGCCACCAGCAGAAGGAGGGGGCGGGACTATGGCTACACCTTC	CATSRRRGRDYGYTF
TRBV5-1	TRBD1	TRBJ1-4	NA	TGCGCCAGCAGCTTGTCGGGACAGATGGGTGAAAAACTGTTTTTT	CASSLSGQMGEKLFF
TRBV7-9	NA	TRBJ1-4	NA	TGTGCCACTTCATTAAGCGAGGTGATCGAAAAACTGTTTTTT	CATSLSEVIEKLFF